Included here is one T cell receptor beta chain sequence, with context. One end of the junction is discordant with germline, which a read error may explain. The record originates from a study of T cell responses to AZD1222 COVID-19 vaccine. TCRdb's table, derived via immunoSEQ multiplex PCR, lists solely in-frame clones and lacks some. The repertoire holds about 160,000 clones, 70% to 90% seen once, with 5% to 5.5% in the top ten. Sequencing was performed on peripheral blood, taken on day 0 of AZD1222 vaccination. This TCR came from an adult in good health.

Written as DNA, the CDR3 is TGTGCCAGCTCACCGGGGTTCTCCGACAATGAGCAGTTCTTC. Translating it yields CASSPGFSDNEQFF. The chain links TRBV18 to TRBJ2-1; D unresolved. The CDR3 spans 14 residues. Germline V CDR1 and CDR2: KGHSH, LQKENI.